One and the same sample provided the 16 T cell receptor beta chains below, sequenced in a study of T-cell memory formation after mild COVID-19. A single record per CDR3 protein comes from TCRdb applying MiXCR to the 5' RACE reads. This table holds 180,000 or so distinct CDR3 sequences, under 14% found once. The sequenced sample was PBMCs or a T cell subset sorted from them (not recorded which). The receptors derive from a man between 18 and 29 years old who had mild COVID-19 (a few samples of this study predate the infection). Cell type and time point are not known.

V is TRBV7-8 and J is TRBJ1-5; D is uncertain. The V end lost 3 bases, the J end lost 3 bases, and 6 bases lay between the germline ends. CDR1 is SGHVS and CDR2 is FQNEAQ in the germline V gene. This CDR3 comprises 13 residues. CDR3 DNA: TGTGCCAGCAGCTTGAAAATCAATCAGCCCCAGCATTTT. It yields the protein CASSLKINQPQHF.

This clonotype showed up many times. This rearrangement joins TRBV20-1 to TRBJ1-1, with D maybe TRBD1 (5 bases). Germline CDR1 and CDR2: DFQATT and SNEGSKA (reference sequence). There are 17 residues in the CDR3. V gave up 1 base and J gave up 8 bases, with 26 bases separating them. The CDR3 DNA reads as TGCAGTGCTAGAGTTTTAGGTCAAATACTTTTGGGACCCGAAGCTTTCTTT. It codes for CSARVLGQILLGPEAFF.

J is TRBJ1-1 and V is TRBV9, with D possibly TRBD1 on 5 matching bases. V lost 8 bases and J lost 1, with 15 bases in between. From germline, CDR1 is SGDLS and CDR2 YYNGEE. This CDR3 is built from 14 residues. This chain's CDR3 is CASRRGRANTEAFF. In DNA form, the CDR3 reads TGTGCCAGTCGACGAGGCAGGGCGAACACTGAAGCTTTCTTT.

This clonotype has just a few counts. The genes are TRBV7-2 and TRBJ2-7, with TRBD2 identical over 9 bases. The J segment lost 7 bases and the V segment lost 5 bases, leaving 3 bases of the junction unmatched. The CDR3 extends over 12 amino acids. CDR1 is SGHTA, CDR2 FQGNSA, per germline. As DNA, the CDR3 is TGTGCCAGCAGCCCTAGCGGGGATGAGCAGTACTTC. This codes for CASSPSGDEQYF.

This clonotype was observed a handful of times. The V gene is TRBV10-2, the J gene TRBJ2-5; 8 bases are shared with TRBD2. Looked up from germline, CDR1 is WSHSY and CDR2 is SAAADI. The CDR3 totals 12 residues. The V segment lost 7 bases and the J segment 7 bases; nucleotides outside the gene matches: 5. The CDR3 nucleotides are TGCGCCAGCACGGGGGGGAGGGCGACCCAGTACTTC. It is translated as CASTGGRATQYF.

This clonotype was counted at least ten times. The CDR3 bases are TGTGCCAGCGTCCGCGGCCAGGGGGAAAACGAGCAGTACTTC. Encoded protein: CASVRGQGENEQYF. V is TRBV18 and J is TRBJ2-7; 7 nucleotides match TRBD1. The CDR3 length is 14 residues. V lost 8 bases, J lost 5 bases, and 12 bases stayed unmatched. Germline V gene lookup returns CDR1 KGHSH and CDR2 LQKENI.

This clonotype showed up just a few times. The chain links TRBV20-1 to TRBJ2-6; D gene ambiguous. Trimming shortened V by 0 bases and J by 1 base, and 1 base separated the two germline ends. CDR1 is DFQATT and CDR2 is SNEGSKA in the germline V gene (reference sequence). The CDR3 runs 13 residues. This chain's CDR3 is CSARESGANVLTF. In DNA, the CDR3 is TGCAGTGCTAGAGAGTCTGGGGCCAACGTCCTGACTTTC.

In this sample, this clonotype turned up a few times. The CDR3 DNA sequence: TGTGCCAGCAGTTTTGGCAGGGGGTCAGATACGCAGTATTTT. Protein sequence: CASSFGRGSDTQYF. The chain joins TRBV12-3 or TRBV12-4 to TRBJ2-3; 7 positions agree with TRBD1. The length of the CDR3 is 14 residues. The trim removed 3 bases at V and 4 bases at J, leaving 4 bases unmatched.

This clonotype was picked up a small number of times. This chain links TRBV7-6 with TRBJ2-5; a possible D gene is TRBD2 (6 bases). This CDR3 has 15 amino acids. V shed 3 bases and J shed 1 base, with 12 bases lying between them. CDR1 and CDR2 (germline): SGHVS, FNYEAQ. The CDR3 coding sequence is TGTGCCAGCAGCTTGACTTACGGGGGCCAAGAGACCCAGTACTTC. Translated: CASSLTYGGQETQYF.

The chain couples TRBV20-1 to TRBJ2-3; D is ambiguous. This CDR3 region has 14 residues. V lost 8 bases and J lost 0, with 15 bases in between. Germline lookup yields CDR1 DFQATT and CDR2 SNEGSKA (reference sequence). The CDR3 nucleotides are TGCAGTCCCCGGTACTCACCTAGCACAGATACGCAGTATTTT. It is translated as CSPRYSPSTDTQYF.

This clonotype has a handful of counts. The V call is TRBV29-1, the J call TRBJ1-5, with D perhaps matching TRBD1 (6 bases). This CDR3 comprises 13 residues. Germline V gives CDR1 SQVTM, CDR2 ANQGSEA. Trimming stripped 4 bases from V and 3 bases from J, with 10 bases between. The CDR3 nucleotides are TGCAGCGTTGTTGCAGGGGTCAATCAGCCCCAGCATTTT. As protein: CSVVAGVNQPQHF.

The J gene is TRBJ2-7, the V gene TRBV6-1; 8 nucleotides agree with TRBD1. This CDR3 region has 13 residues. With 6 bases clipped from V and 5 bases from J, the junction kept 6 bases outside the gene matches. Germline lookup yields CDR1 MNHNS and CDR2 SASEGT. For the CDR3, the DNA is TGTGCCAGCAGCGTGGACAGGGACGACGAGCAGTACGTC. The encoded protein is CASSVDRDDEQYV.

This clonotype has just a few counts. This chain uses TRBV2 with TRBJ1-6; D call uncertain. Germline V gene sequence: CDR1 SNHLY, CDR2 FYNNEI. The CDR3 runs to 16 residues. Trimming left V 4 bases short and J 0 bases short, with 10 bases between. This CDR3 reads CASSGDPSSYNSPLHF. The CDR3 DNA follows: TGTGCCAGCAGTGGAGACCCGAGCTCCTATAATTCACCCCTCCACTTT. Supplemented by reference TRBV2 and TRBJ1-6, the full variable domain reads EPEVTQTPSHQVTQMGQEVILRCVPISNHLYFYWYRQILGQKVEFLVSFYNNEISEKSEIFDDQFSVERPDGSNFTLKIRSTKLEDSAMYFCASSGDPSSYNSPLHFGNGTRLTVT.

The chain recombines TRBV7-2 with TRBJ1-2; D not resolved. The CDR3 totals 16 residues. Trimming removed 5 bases at V and 5 bases at J, with 21 bases between. In germline, CDR1 is SGHTA, CDR2 FQGNSA. CDR3 DNA sequence: TGTGCCAGCAGCCAACAGCCGTCCCGGGTTGGGTATGGCTACACCTTC. Translating it yields CASSQQPSRVGYGYTF.

This sequence joins TRBV5-1 and TRBJ2-3; D tentatively fits TRBD1 or TRBD2 (5 bases each). V gave up 1 base and J gave up 3 bases, with 15 bases separating them. The germline V gene has CDR1 SGHRS and CDR2 YFSETQ. The CDR3 is 16 residues long. CDR3 bases: TGCGCCAGCAGCTTGTTGGCAGGGACCTCGACAGATACGCAGTATTTT. Its protein product is CASSLLAGTSTDTQYF. The full variable domain, completed using reference TRBV5-1 and TRBJ2-3, is KAGVTQTPRYLIKTRGQQVTLSCSPISGHRSVSWYQQTPGQGLQFLFEYFSETQRNKGNFPGRFSGRQFSNSRSEMNVSTLELGDSALYLCASSLLAGTSTDTQYFGPGTRLTVL.

The chain's CDR3 is CASSFDRAGANVLTF. Here the CDR3 DNA reads TGTGCCAGCAGTTTCGACAGGGCTGGGGCCAACGTCCTGACTTTC. The V call is TRBV12-3 or TRBV12-4, the J call TRBJ2-6; 7 bases match TRBD1. This CDR3 is built from 15 residues. V lost 3 bases to trimming and J lost 2 bases; unmatched junction nucleotides: 1.